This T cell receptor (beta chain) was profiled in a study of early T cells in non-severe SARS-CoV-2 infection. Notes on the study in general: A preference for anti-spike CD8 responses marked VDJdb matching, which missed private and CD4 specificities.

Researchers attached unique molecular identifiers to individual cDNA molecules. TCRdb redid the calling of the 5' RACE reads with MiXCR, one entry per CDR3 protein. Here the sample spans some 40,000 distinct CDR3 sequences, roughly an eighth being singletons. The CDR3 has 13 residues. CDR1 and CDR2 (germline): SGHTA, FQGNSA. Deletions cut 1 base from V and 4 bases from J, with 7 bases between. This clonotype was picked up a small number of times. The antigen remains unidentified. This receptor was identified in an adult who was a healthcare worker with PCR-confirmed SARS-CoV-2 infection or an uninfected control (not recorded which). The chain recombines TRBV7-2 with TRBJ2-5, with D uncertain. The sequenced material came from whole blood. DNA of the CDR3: TGTGCCAGCAGCTTAGAAGTTCTAGAGACCCAGTACTTC. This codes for CASSLEVLETQYF.